These T cell receptor beta chains were read from a single sample in a study of cytomegalovirus exposure and HLA in healthy donors. Using immunoSEQ multiplex PCR, the repertoire was profiled, and TCRdb retains in-frame clones only, with some absent. The sample records 50,000 to 55,000 clones, about 81% being singletons. The source material was PBMCs. These receptors came from a boy aged 5-17 years in good health and CMV-seropositive. Each CDR3 is given with its conserved first and last residue. The D gene is left open where the match is weak. For some rows the clone size is stated as once, few or many, or as a class when expanded; others skip it.

clone size | J gene | V gene | D gene | CDR3 DNA | CDR3 protein
- | TRBJ1-1 | TRBV9 | - | TGTGCCAGCAGCGCTACAGGTATAGGGACTGAAGCTTTCTTT | CASSATGIGTEAFF
- | TRBJ1-5 | TRBV25-1 | - | TGTGCCAGCAGTGAAGCGGGATACAATCAGCCCCAGCATTTT | CASSEAGYNQPQHF
- | TRBJ1-5 | TRBV27 | - | TGTGCCAGCAGGACCGAGTTGGGGGGGAGCAATCAGCCCCAGCATTTT | CASRTELGGSNQPQHF
- | TRBJ1-2 | TRBV9 | - | TGTGCCAGCAGCGTAGGGTCGGGTGGCTATGGCTACACCTTC | CASSVGSGGYGYTF
once | TRBJ2-1 | TRBV7-2 | - | TGTGCCAGCAGCACCCACCCTGCTAGCTATGAGCAGTTCTTC | CASSTHPASYEQFF
- | TRBJ2-5 | TRBV14 | - | TGTGCCAGCAGCCAACCCTCGGGGAGAGAGACCCAGTACTTC | CASSQPSGRETQYF
- | TRBJ2-3 | TRBV2 | TRBD2 | TGTGCCAGCAGTGAAGTCGGAGCGGGGGGGCAAGATACGCAGTATTTT | CASSEVGAGGQDTQYF
few | TRBJ1-1 | TRBV25-1 | - | TGTGCCAGCAGTGCCCTAGTTGGGACTGAAGCTTTCTTT | CASSALVGTEAFF
- | TRBJ2-7 | TRBV4-2 | - | TGTGCCAGCAGCCTTGGACAGCAACTCTACGAGCAGTACTTC | CASSLGQQLYEQYF
- | TRBJ2-2 | TRBV11-3 | TRBD2 | TGTGCCAGCAGCTCTCATACGGGGGGGCAGATCGGGGAGCTGTTTTTT | CASSSHTGGQIGELFF
- | TRBJ1-1 | TRBV5-1 | - | TGCGCCAGCGCCGAGGACATGCGGACTGAAGCTTTCTTT | CASAEDMRTEAFF
- | TRBJ1-2 | TRBV6-4 | TRBD1 | TGTGCCAGCAGTGACACAAACGCGGGGACAGGGCCTAACTATGGCTACACCTTC | CASSDTNAGTGPNYGYTF
once | TRBJ1-2 | TRBV11-2 | - | TGTGCCAGCAGCTTATCGCCAGGGGTCGAATATGGCTACACCTTC | CASSLSPGVEYGYTF